This T cell receptor beta chain was sequenced for a study of blood T cells in healthy people across ages. The study, taken as a whole, reports: Calculation of diversity from one million T cells yielded estimates considered to be underestimates.

For the second PCR, which ran for about 6 to 11 cycles, a sample-barcoded 5' primer and a J-beta primer mix were used. TCRdb reprocessed the 5' RACE reads via MiXCR and lists one record per CDR3 protein. The sample comprises around 1.7 million distinct CDR3 sequences, roughly 28% of which are singletons, and roughly 8% rests with the top ten. This clonotype was picked up a small number of times. Its target is unknown. The TCR originated in a young woman in good health. Sequencing was done on a sample of blood.

The CDR3, as DNA: TGTGCCAGCAGCCGACGCAGGCCCCCCTACGAGCAGTACTTC. Translating it yields CASSRRRPPYEQYF. V usage is TRBV27 and J usage is TRBJ2-7; D is uncertain. CDR1 MNHEY and CDR2 SMNVEV come from the germline V gene (reference sequence). The CDR3 runs 14 residues. The V end was cut by 6 bases, the J end by 2 bases, with 14 bases between.